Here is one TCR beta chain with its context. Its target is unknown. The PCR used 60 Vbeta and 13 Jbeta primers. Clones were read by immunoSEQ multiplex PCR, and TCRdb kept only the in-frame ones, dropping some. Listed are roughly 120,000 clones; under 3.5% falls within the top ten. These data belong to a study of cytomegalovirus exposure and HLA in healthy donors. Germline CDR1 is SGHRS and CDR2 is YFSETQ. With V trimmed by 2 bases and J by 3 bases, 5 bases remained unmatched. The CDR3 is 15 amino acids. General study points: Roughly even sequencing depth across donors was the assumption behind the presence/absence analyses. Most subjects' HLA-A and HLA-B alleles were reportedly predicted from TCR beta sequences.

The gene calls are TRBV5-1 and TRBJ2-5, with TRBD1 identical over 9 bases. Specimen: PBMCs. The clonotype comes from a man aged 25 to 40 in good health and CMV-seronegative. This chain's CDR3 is CASSLQGAPEETQYF. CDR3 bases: TGCGCCAGCAGCTTACAGGGGGCGCCTGAAGAGACCCAGTACTTC.